The clone carrying this T cell receptor beta chain turned up a few times. Its specificity is unknown. The sample is drawn from a study of T cells in Graves' hyperthyroidism and ophthalmopathy. Study at large: Peripheral blood was obtained at initial diagnosis, preceding any treatment.

V was trimmed by 3 bases and J by 5 bases, leaving 14 bases between them. The CDR3 consists of 13 residues. CDR1 and CDR2 from the germline V gene are SQVTM and ANQGSEA. There were TCR beta CDR3 regions amplified from RNA transcripts. During a first-round RT-PCR of the TCR CDR3, the HTBI primer set was used. TCRdb re-derived calls from the multiplex PCR reads in MiXCR, one entry per CDR3 protein. In the table there are fewer than 500,000 distinct CDR3 sequences, over 12% of which are singletons. Active moderate-to-severe ophthalmopathy, Clinical Activity Score at least 3, NOSPECS at least 4, under 3 months' duration. Patients with uncontrolled infections, other autoimmune diseases, pregnancy or lactation were excluded. Study conclusions and caveats: Most clonotypes that expanded in the thyroid above 0.001 also showed up in blood.

The sequenced sample consisted of blood. The receptor was isolated from a man aged 18 to 29 with Graves' ophthalmopathy. This chain links TRBV29-1 with TRBJ2-7, with D maybe TRBD1 (6 bases). This CDR3 is CSVEWGPWDEQYF. CDR3 coding DNA: TGCAGCGTTGAGTGGGGGCCTTGGGACGAGCAGTACTTC.